This passage covers 9 T cell receptor beta chains from one sample sequenced in a study of CD8+CD57+ T cells in acquired aplastic anemia. According to the study, genomic DNA was the template for TCR beta VDJ and CDR3 profiling. TCRdb processed the reads anew with MiXCR; each CDR3 protein has one entry. The sample includes under 200,000 distinct CDR3 sequences, more than 45% seen only once; the top ten take approximately 9.7%. Previously, flow cytometry had revealed CD8+CD57+ cell expansion in the patients chosen for sequencing. Sequenced sample: sorted CD4+, CD8+, or CD8+CD57+ T cells (not recorded which) from PBMCs. These TCRs come from a human donor with aplastic anemia.

This clonotype has at least ten counts. V gene TRBV5-5 combines with J gene TRBJ1-4, with D uncertain. V was pared by 4 bases and J by 8 bases, with 15 bases between. CDR3 length: 14 amino acids. Germline assignment: CDR1 SGHKS and CDR2 YYEKEE (reference sequence). Here the CDR3 DNA reads TGTGCCAGCAGCCTAACCACAAGAGAGGAAAAACTGTTTTTT. Residues: CASSLTTREEKLFF.

The chain combines TRBV25-1 with TRBJ1-1; TRBD1 is a possible D gene (5 bases). This CDR3 contains 14 residues. Germline CDR1 reads MGHDK; CDR2 reads SYGVNS. Trimming removed 10 bases at V and 1 base at J, with 16 bases between. The CDR3 bases are TGTGCCACCACAGCCGGGACCCCGAACACTGAAGCTTTCTTT. It is translated as CATTAGTPNTEAFF.

The sample holds many counts of this clonotype. This chain joins TRBV29-1 and TRBJ2-7, with 9 bases matching TRBD2. The germline gives CDR1 SQVTM, CDR2 ANQGSEA. J lost 5 bases, V lost 1 base, and 15 bases had no gene match. This CDR3 has 17 residues. Written as DNA, the CDR3 is TGCAGCGTTGAAGGGGGGGCCGCAGCGGGAGGTTTGGACGAGCAGTACTTC. Protein sequence: CSVEGGAAAGGLDEQYF.

The chain joins TRBV7-8 to TRBJ2-3; either TRBD1 or TRBD2 may supply D (5 bases each). Germline V gene sequence: CDR1 SGHVS, CDR2 FQNEAQ. This CDR3 spans 15 amino acids. V lost 0 bases, J lost 0 bases, and 7 bases lay in between. In nucleotides, the CDR3 is TGTGCCAGCAGCTTAGCGGGACGTAGCACAGATACGCAGTATTTT. Its translation: CASSLAGRSTDTQYF.

This clonotype has ten or more counts. The gene calls are TRBV19 and TRBJ1-4; maybe TRBD1 (5 bases). This CDR3 is built from 13 residues. Germline CDR1 is LNHDA and CDR2 is SQIVND (reference sequence). Deletions cut 8 bases from V and 4 bases from J, with 11 bases between. CDR3 sequence (DNA): TGTGCCAGTTCCGGGACCATTAATGAAAAACTGTTTTTT. It translates to CASSGTINEKLFF.

The gene calls are TRBV27 and TRBJ1-4, with D hard to call. Looked up from germline, CDR1 is MNHEY and CDR2 is SMNVEV (reference sequence). The CDR3 is 14 amino acids. With 3 bases removed from V and 6 bases from J, the gap between germline ends came to 11 bases. The CDR3 nucleotides read TGTGCCAGCAGTTTTTCAAGGAGGGATGAAAAACTGTTTTTT. This encodes CASSFSRRDEKLFF.

A note on this clonotype: A much larger clone differs from this one at a single base, so this may be a read error. The chain is built from TRBV6-5 and TRBJ1-1, with D unresolved. Germline loops: CDR1 MNHEY, CDR2 SVGAGI. The CDR3 is made up of 15 amino acids. CDR3 amino acids: CASSYLAPMNTEALF. The CDR3 DNA reads TGTGCCAGCAGTTATCTTGCACCTATGAACACTGAAGCTCTCTTT.

This clonotype was seen a few times. The genes are TRBV12-3 or TRBV12-4 and TRBJ1-2; possibly TRBD1 for D (6 bases). This CDR3 spans 13 amino acids. The V and J ends lost 6 bases and 1 base respectively, with 9 bases between them. CDR3 sequence: CASSQGSNYGYTF. CDR3 bases: TGTGCCAGCAGCCAGGGGAGTAACTATGGCTACACCTTC.

The gene calls are TRBV19 and TRBJ1-1; no firm D call. The V gene's germline CDR1 is LNHDA and CDR2 SQIVND (reference sequence). Trimming shortened V by 10 bases and J by 4 bases, and 10 bases separated the two germline ends. The CDR3 extends over 11 amino acids. The CDR3 is CATQLGTEAFF. CDR3 DNA sequence: TGTGCCACCCAATTGGGCACTGAAGCTTTCTTT.